This T cell receptor (beta chain) was profiled in a study of shared clonotypes between healthy human individuals. Study-level points and caveats: Non-shared clonotypes were found to have lower generation probabilities than the clonotypes that were shared by all four of the sorted-subset donors.

As to this clone: Antigen: not known.

How the authors handled the data: There were no quality scores in the junction-only immunoSEQ sequences, so filtering differed. Clones were sequenced by immunoSEQ multiplex PCR, and TCRdb holds only the in-frame ones, with some missing. For V, J and clone size, that table is used; D and trimming come from the DNA. The sample includes approximately 980,000 clones, around three quarters of them seen just once. This sequence originates from a man younger than 30 in good health. Sequenced: memory CD4+ T cells sorted from blood. As for subset: CD45RA-negative fraction.

The CDR3 nucleotides read TGTGCCAGCAGCTTAGGGACAGACTCTGGGGCCAACGTCCTGACTTTC. It is translated as CASSLGTDSGANVLTF. The chain uses TRBV5-6 and TRBJ2-6; TRBD1 aligns across 7 bases. Germline V lookup: CDR1 SGHDT, CDR2 YYEEEE. This CDR3 is built from 16 residues. V was pared by 2 bases and J by 0 bases, with 2 bases of the junction left unmatched.